This is a list of T cell receptor beta chains from one sample in a study of radiation and T cells in renal cell carcinoma. The data were produced by immunoSEQ multiplex PCR, yet TCRdb's version contains in-frame clones alone and is incomplete. The data hold some 130,000 clones, with about 81% observed a single time. Material: blood, obtained from a patient whose treatment included radiotherapy and nephrectomy. Source of these receptors: a woman aged 55-69 years with renal cell carcinoma. Both conserved end residues are part of each CDR3. Each record gives: V gene, clone size, CDR3 protein. Only part of the rows carry a size: once, few, many, or a class if the clone is expanded.

TRBV5-1 - CASSLGQYSNQPQHF
TRBV7-9 - CASSPRDREVRAFF
TRBV19 - CASSIETARRISGNTIYF
TRBV6-4 once CASSDSKLARGEQFF
TRBV7-8 - CASSLTGTGVTSYEQYF
TRBV27 - CASSSGTGFYEQYF
TRBV15 - CATSRDPDNYGYTF
TRBV7-3 - CASSQGAGVNTEAFF
TRBV6-1 few CASSPQGTNYGYTF
TRBV9 - CASSVETSGRGGDTQYF
TRBV28 - CASSLSRGGLLFSGNTIYF
TRBV7-6 - CASRRQGRDYGYTF
TRBV5-1 - CASSGGTATTGELFF
TRBV2 once CASRTGLNTEAFF
TRBV4-1 - CASSAPTSGRSYNEQFF
TRBV20-1 - CSASPRRYQYF
TRBV28 - CASTYLDFSGANVLTF
TRBV19 - CASSRAGFGYGYTF
TRBV6-1 - CASSGAGGWADTQYF
TRBV6-5 - CASSQTGGPGELFF
TRBV19 once CATMRGQLDGSNQPQHF
TRBV9 - CASSVVGFGTDTQYF
TRBV6-5 - CASSALGQKNYGYTF
TRBV7-9 - CASSLSGTGNSPLHF
TRBV5-1 once CASSPQGGDSPLHF
TRBV7-2 - CASSLGPTGALGGNSPLHF
TRBV27 - CASSLYDSLGTEAFF
TRBV19 - CASSPQAQQPQHF
TRBV19 - CASRAQGPYGYTF
TRBV5-4 - CASSSAYSGAFF
TRBV5-1 - CASSLASAGNTEAFF
TRBV9 - CASSLLTANYGYTF
TRBV2 - CASSVEGNEKLFF
TRBV15 - CATSRDRSTGELFF
TRBV28 - CASSAVLGSLNTEAFF
TRBV30 - CAWSDTYGYTF
TRBV11-2 - CASSLGSGRSTDTQYF
TRBV19 - CASSIGHNYEQYF
TRBV29-1 - CSAKQGAGGTDTQYF
TRBV2 - CARTGNQPQHF
TRBV5-1 - CASSLGRGSIRETQYF
TRBV10-2 - CASGGSSYEQYF
TRBV9 - CASSPLTGITDTQYF
TRBV2 - CASSRDSQETQYF
TRBV15 - CATSRDLRGFSSYNEQFF